Sequencing of this T cell receptor (beta chain) was carried out in a study of read filtering for tumor transcriptome and immune sequencing. At least ten counts were recorded for this clonotype. The library was built from around 400 ng RNA with molecular barcoded adaptors for alpha/delta and beta/gamma chains. MiXCR, applied by TCRdb to the reads, yields one record per CDR3 protein. The sample consists of roughly 59,000 distinct CDR3 sequences, 15% to 20% of them appearing once. Germline V gene lookup returns CDR1 MDHEN and CDR2 SYDVKM. V lost 5 bases, J lost 2 bases, and 5 bases lay in between. This CDR3 is 12 amino acids long.

The TCR comes from a donor at least 40 years old with multiple myeloma. Sequences were obtained from a population of CD138-negative cells sorted from bone marrow. The rearrangement uses TRBV28 and TRBJ2-3, with D uncertain. The CDR3: CASSVTTDTQYF. CDR3 nucleotides: TGTGCCAGCAGTGTTACCACAGATACGCAGTATTTT.